Below, 10 T cell receptor beta chains from the same sample are listed, as sequenced in a study of post-analysis software for immune sequencing data. Study-wide findings and caveats: TRBV5-6, TRBV5-1 and TRBV20-1 belonged to a set of roughly 5 TRBV segments that were more frequent in patients than controls.

The library was made from cDNA and included unique molecular identifiers. TCRdb independently ran MiXCR on the PCR reads; one entry per CDR3 protein. This table has about 200,000 distinct CDR3 sequences, 29% appearing once. For these receptors, no antigen is known. Sequenced: blood. These receptors originate from a girl between 2 and 17 years old with multiple sclerosis.

The chain uses TRBV6-1 and TRBJ2-2, with 11 nucleotides matching TRBD1. The CDR3 is made up of 15 amino acids. The germline gives CDR1 MNHNS, CDR2 SASEGT. V lost 6 bases, J lost 4 bases, and 4 bases stayed unmatched. CDR3 amino acids: CASSAGTGGTGELFF. The CDR3 coding sequence is TGTGCCAGCAGCGCCGGGACAGGGGGCACCGGGGAGCTGTTTTTT.

This clonotype was detected a few times. The chain has TRBV27 and TRBJ2-5, with no clear D. The CDR3 totals 16 residues. CDR1 is MNHEY, CDR2 SMNVEV, per germline (reference sequence). V was clipped by 1 base and J by 4 bases, with 16 bases between them. In DNA, the CDR3 is TGTGCCAGCAGTTTATTAGGAAGGGCAAAGCGAGAGACCCAGTACTTC. Its translation is CASSLLGRAKRETQYF.

In regard to this clonotype: A much larger clonotype is one base distant, so this may be a read error. The chain uses TRBV20-1 and TRBJ2-1, with 8 bases that match TRBD2. With V trimmed by 3 bases and J by 13 bases, 11 bases remained unmatched. The length of the CDR3 is 13 residues. The V gene's germline CDR1 is DFQATT and CDR2 SNEGSKA (reference sequence). The CDR3 coding sequence is TGCAGTGCTAGCGGGAGGGTAGGGGAGACCCAGTTCTTC. It encodes CSASGRVGETQFF.

This clonotype was observed at least ten times. The V gene is TRBV20-1, the J gene TRBJ2-5, with 11 positions matching TRBD2. Per the germline V gene, CDR1 is DFQATT and CDR2 is SNEGSKA (reference sequence). With 2 bases clipped from V and 4 bases from J, the junction kept 6 bases outside the gene matches. The CDR3 extends over 15 amino acids. The CDR3 region is CSARTSGRSGETQYF. As DNA, the CDR3 is TGCAGTGCTAGAACTAGCGGGAGATCGGGAGAGACCCAGTACTTC.

This clonotype was recorded at least ten times. J is TRBJ2-3 and V is TRBV20-1; 12 positions match TRBD2. The length of the CDR3 is 15 residues. V trimming: 1 base; J trimming: 5 bases; junction bases outside the gene matches: 4. From germline, CDR1 is DFQATT and CDR2 SNEGSKA (reference sequence). The CDR3 sequence is CSARGLAGAEDTQYF. The CDR3 DNA reads as TGCAGTGCTAGAGGACTAGCGGGAGCAGAAGATACGCAGTATTTT.

The V gene is TRBV6-5, the J gene TRBJ1-2, with D possibly TRBD1 on 6 matching bases. The V end was cut by 2 bases, the J end by 4 bases, with 8 bases between. The CDR3 has 13 amino acids. Per the germline V gene, CDR1 is MNHEY and CDR2 is SVGAGI. The CDR3 DNA is TGTGCCAGCAGTTACGGACAGCTCTATGGCTACACCTTC. This gives the protein CASSYGQLYGYTF.

There are many counts of this clonotype. The J gene is TRBJ2-7, the V gene TRBV4-1, with 7 bases lining up with TRBD1. Losses at the gene ends were 0 bases for V and 0 bases for J; bases not matched to a gene: 8. CDR1 is MGHRA, CDR2 YSYEKL, per germline. The CDR3 has 17 residues. CDR3 sequence (DNA): TGCGCCAGCAGCCAAGATCTGGACAGGAAGAGCTCCTACGAGCAGTACTTC. Translation gives CASSQDLDRKSSYEQYF.

The V gene is TRBV20-1, the J gene TRBJ1-2; D might be TRBD1 (6 bases). V lost 1 base, J lost 8 bases, and 20 bases lay in between. The CDR3 runs 15 residues. Germline assignment: CDR1 DFQATT and CDR2 SNEGSKA (reference sequence). CDR3 residues: CSARAPDSLIRGYTF. The DNA for the CDR3 is TGCAGTGCTAGAGCCCCGGACAGTCTCATAAGAGGCTACACCTTC.

This clonotype was recorded many times. The rearrangement links TRBV5-5 to TRBJ2-5; 7 nucleotides align to TRBD1. Per germline, CDR1 SGHKS and CDR2 YYEKEE (reference sequence). The CDR3 consists of 14 residues. V lost 4 bases, J lost 1 base, and 4 bases stayed unmatched. The CDR3 loop reads CASSTGQVQETQYF. The CDR3 DNA sequence: TGTGCCAGCAGCACCGGACAGGTCCAAGAGACCCAGTACTTC.

This CDR3 reads CSVVGSGDEKLFF. CDR3 DNA: TGCAGCGTTGTTGGGAGTGGGGATGAAAAACTGTTTTTT. The chain joins TRBV29-1 to TRBJ1-4; D is uncertain. Between the trimmed V and J ends, which lost 4 bases and 6 bases, there was a span of 12 bases. Germline values: CDR1 SQVTM, CDR2 ANQGSEA. The CDR3 length is 13 residues.